This is a list of T cell receptor beta chains from one sample in a study of T cell repertoires in cytomegalovirus infection. TCRdb re-called the reads with MiXCR, one entry per CDR3 protein. This repertoire shows about 300,000 distinct CDR3 sequences, around 10% found once; its top ten account for approximately 2.4%. What was sequenced was PBMCs. The source is a human donor in good health (CMV status not recorded). Some clones in this sample may be carry-over from other donors' samples. CDR3s include the opening cysteine and the closing phenylalanine or tryptophan. Each record gives: CDR3 length, J gene, D gene, clone size, V gene, CDR3 protein, CDR3 DNA. D genes are given only for firm matches. Some rows mark clone size as missing; the rest say once, few, many or name a class of expanded clone.

12	TRBJ2-2	NA	many	TRBV6-1	CASLGARATMFF	TGTGCCAGTTTGGGGGCGCGGGCCACAATGTTTTTT
14	TRBJ1-1	TRBD1	many	TRBV29-1	CSAPREGARPEAFF	TGCAGCGCCCCAAGGGAGGGGGCCAGACCTGAAGCTTTCTTT
15	TRBJ2-1	NA	many	TRBV6-1	CASKVGTPSYNEQFF	TGTGCCAGCAAGGTCGGGACTCCGAGCTACAATGAGCAGTTCTTC
14	TRBJ2-3	TRBD1	once	TRBV7-4	CASSFDTGGDTQYF	TGTGCCAGCAGCTTTGATACAGGGGGTGATACGCAGTATTTT
17	TRBJ2-7	NA	few	TRBV4-1	CASSQDGSLARFYEQYF	TGTGCCAGCAGCCAAGATGGGTCCCTAGCGCGATTCTACGAGCAGTACTTC
12	TRBJ2-3	NA	many	TRBV7-9	CASSPSTDTQYF	TGTGCCAGCAGCCCGAGCACAGATACGCAGTATTTT
17	TRBJ2-6	NA	many	TRBV6-5	CASSYKWAKAGANVLTF	TGTGCCAGCAGTTACAAGTGGGCGAAAGCTGGGGCCAACGTCCTGACTTTC
16	TRBJ2-1	NA	many	TRBV14	CASSQVRDSIYNEQFF	TGTGCCAGCAGCCAAGTTCGCGACAGTATTTACAATGAGCAGTTCTTC
13	TRBJ2-5	NA	few	TRBV25-1	CASSEWGRETQYF	TGTGCCAGCAGTGAGTGGGGTCGGGAGACCCAGTACTTC
19	TRBJ2-4	TRBD2	many	TRBV20-1	CSTSRLASGVLHAKNIQYF	TGCAGTACCTCGAGACTAGCTAGCGGGGTCCTCCATGCCAAAAACATTCAGTACTTC
15	TRBJ1-5	NA	many	TRBV20-1	CSARGAGDYNQPQHF	TGCAGTGCTAGAGGGGCAGGGGACTACAATCAGCCCCAGCATTTT
14	TRBJ2-5	NA	NA	TRBV5-4	CASSLWGGAGVEYF	TGTGCCAGCAGCTTGTGGGGGGGGGCGGGGGTTGAGTACTTC
13	TRBJ2-1	NA	many	TRBV7-2	CASSLITEVEQFF	TGTGCCAGCAGCTTAATTACGGAAGTTGAGCAGTTCTTC
12	TRBJ2-3	NA	NA	TRBV20-1	CSESGADDTQYF	TGCAGTGAATCGGGGGCCGATGATACGCAGTATTTT
15	TRBJ1-1	NA	NA	TRBV29-1	CSVDGEETANTEAFF	TGCAGCGTTGACGGGGAAGAGACGGCGAACACTGAAGCTTTCTTT
14	TRBJ2-1	NA	many	TRBV19	CASSRTTAVREQFF	TGTGCCAGTAGTCGAACGACGGCGGTCCGTGAGCAGTTCTTC
16	TRBJ2-7	TRBD1	few	TRBV13	CASSSPGTGQTYEQYF	TGTGCCAGCAGCTCACCGGGGACAGGGCAAACCTACGAGCAGTACTTC
18	TRBJ2-1	NA	many	TRBV28	CASSLILLRQGVNNEQFF	TGTGCCAGCAGTTTAATCTTGCTTCGGCAGGGAGTAAACAATGAGCAGTTCTTC
14	TRBJ1-6	NA	many	TRBV7-9	CASSPNKGNSPLHF	TGTGCCAGCAGCCCGAATAAGGGGAATTCACCCCTCCACTTT
16	TRBJ2-7	TRBD1	many	TRBV14	CASSQEPAGGFFEQYF	TGTGCCAGCAGCCAAGAACCGGCAGGGGGCTTCTTCGAGCAGTACTTC
14	TRBJ1-1	NA	many	TRBV7-2	CASSLAASNTEAFF	TGTGCCAGCAGCTTAGCGGCCAGTAACACTGAAGCTTTCTTT
13	TRBJ1-5	NA	many	TRBV7-9	CASSGTTGQPQHF	TGTGCCAGCAGCGGCACCACGGGGCAGCCCCAGCATTTT
15	TRBJ1-5	NA	many	TRBV7-2	CASSLGLPANQPQHF	TGTGCCAGCAGCTTAGGCCTCCCCGCGAATCAGCCCCAGCATTTT
14	TRBJ2-3	NA	NA	TRBV28	CASSSDGATDTQYF	TGTGCCAGCAGCTCTGACGGGGCCACAGATACGCAGTATTTT
15	TRBJ1-1	NA	many	TRBV7-2	CASSLEGTVNTEAFF	TGTGCCAGCAGCTTAGAAGGTACGGTCAACACTGAAGCTTTCTTT
14	TRBJ1-1	TRBD1	many	TRBV10-1	CASSMDREAAEAFF	TGCGCCAGCAGTATGGACAGGGAGGCCGCTGAAGCTTTCTTT
18	TRBJ2-6	TRBD1	NA	TRBV20-1	CSAPRDRGMGSGANVLTF	TGCAGTGCTCCACGGGACAGGGGGATGGGCTCTGGGGCCAACGTCCTGACTTTC
13	TRBJ1-1	NA	NA	TRBV20-1	CSANRQTNTEAFF	TGCAGTGCTAATAGACAGACAAACACTGAAGCTTTCTTT
15	TRBJ2-2	TRBD2	many	TRBV7-2	CASSSGGTITGELFF	TGTGCCAGCAGCTCTGGGGGGACTATAACCGGGGAGCTGTTTTTT
16	TRBJ2-3	TRBD2	many	TRBV19	CASSIMAGGPTDTQYF	TGTGCCAGTAGTATTATGGCGGGGGGGCCAACAGATACGCAGTATTTT
12	TRBJ1-1	NA	many	TRBV12-3/TRBV12-4	CASKLVGLEAFF	TGTGCCAGCAAATTGGTGGGGCTTGAAGCTTTCTTT
16	TRBJ2-2	NA	many	TRBV6-6	CASRFIVGGSTGELFF	TGTGCCAGCAGATTTATCGTGGGGGGCTCCACCGGGGAGCTGTTTTTT
16	TRBJ1-1	NA	NA	TRBV4-3	CASSQDQDPGWSEAFF	TGCGCCAGCAGCCAAGATCAAGACCCTGGGTGGAGTGAAGCTTTCTTT
14	TRBJ2-1	TRBD1	NA	TRBV19	CASSGQAPTDEQFF	TGTGCCAGTAGTGGACAGGCCCCCACGGACGAGCAGTTCTTC
15	TRBJ2-3	NA	many	TRBV7-2	CASSFNRAGTDTQYF	TGTGCCAGCAGCTTTAACAGGGCAGGCACAGATACGCAGTATTTT
14	TRBJ2-2	NA	NA	TRBV6-5	CASRGELNTGELFF	TGTGCCAGCCGAGGAGAGCTTAACACCGGGGAGCTGTTTTTT
15	TRBJ2-5	NA	many	TRBV7-3	CASSSRVGVKETQYF	TGTGCCAGCAGCTCCCGGGTAGGGGTGAAGGAGACCCAGTACTTC
14	TRBJ2-1	NA	NA	TRBV6-5	CASSFSGGNNEQFF	TGTGCCAGCAGTTTCTCCGGGGGTAACAATGAGCAGTTCTTC
14	TRBJ2-5	NA	once	TRBV20-1	CSAIPRALQETQYF	TGCAGTGCTATACCTCGGGCCCTCCAAGAGACCCAGTACTTC
14	TRBJ2-1	NA	many	TRBV14	CASSPRTRDNEQFF	TGTGCCAGCAGCCCGCGGACAAGGGACAATGAGCAGTTCTTC
13	TRBJ1-4	TRBD1	NA	TRBV20-1	CSVSGQGVEKLFF	TGCAGTGTTTCGGGACAGGGAGTCGAAAAACTGTTTTTT
14	TRBJ2-1	TRBD1	many	TRBV20-1	CSAAGTGRYNEQFF	TGCAGTGCGGCAGGGACAGGGAGGTACAATGAGCAGTTCTTC
14	TRBJ1-2	TRBD1	many	TRBV29-1	CSVELTGAFYGYTF	TGCAGCGTTGAATTGACAGGGGCCTTCTATGGCTACACCTTC
15	TRBJ2-3	TRBD2	NA	TRBV2	CASSDLRGGADTQYF	TGTGCCAGCAGTGACCTTCGGGGGGGGGCAGATACGCAGTATTTT
13	TRBJ2-5	NA	many	TRBV7-9	CASSFLYQETQYF	TGTGCCAGCAGCTTTCTGTACCAAGAGACCCAGTACTTC
17	TRBJ2-2	NA	many	TRBV7-2	CASSLTRRTQNTGELFF	TGTGCCAGCAGCTTGACCCGACGGACCCAGAACACCGGGGAGCTGTTTTTT
15	TRBJ1-2	NA	NA	TRBV11-2	CASSLLTREVYGYTF	TGTGCCAGCAGCTTACTGACACGAGAAGTTTATGGCTACACCTTC
13	TRBJ2-2	NA	NA	TRBV29-1	CSVEDLETGELFF	TGCAGCGTTGAAGACTTGGAGACCGGGGAGCTGTTTTTT
13	TRBJ1-1	NA	NA	TRBV14	CASSQAGRAEAFF	TGTGCCAGCAGCCAAGCAGGGAGGGCTGAAGCTTTCTTT
16	TRBJ2-1	TRBD1	many	TRBV28	CATLPFRDRIYNEQFF	TGTGCCACCTTACCCTTCCGGGACAGGATCTACAATGAGCAGTTCTTC